Shown below are 29 T cell receptor beta chains from a single sample sequenced in a study of tumor-infiltrating lymphocytes in primary liver carcinoma. Starting material of 400 to 600 ng total RNA yielded TCR beta cDNA via a constant-region primer. Libraries for TCR beta were built through three nested multiplex PCR rounds, which together made up a slightly modified ARM-PCR procedure. TRBV1-TRBV30 forward primers paired with a C-beta reverse primer were used in the first two PCR rounds, which ran about 11 cycles each. Using its own MiXCR run on the multiplex PCR reads, TCRdb lists one record per CDR3 protein. The table includes about 64,000 distinct CDR3 sequences, 71% detected once. Joint extraction of RNA and DNA used roughly 20-33 mg of bulk tissue that was unsorted. Sequencing was performed on liver tumor tissue from sampling region 4. Subset in this sample: tumor region T4, right-lateral pole. All receptors come from a man between 40 and 49 years old with primary liver carcinoma and hepatitis B virus infection.

On this clonotype itself: The CDR3 end shows no conserved phenylalanine or tryptophan, and so a read error is likely. The limits of the CDR3 on the DNA are not certain, so only TCRdb's listed CDR3 is given. The rearrangement uses TRBV12-3 or TRBV12-4 and TRBJ2-5; the DNA was not compared with TRBD2, the D call given in the table. The CDR3 sequence runs 18 residues, both termini included. The CDR3 loop reads CASSKGTSGSLRQETQYS.

A word on this clonotype: Likely a read error: the CDR3 ends without its conserved phenylalanine or tryptophan. This chain links TRBV29-1 with TRBJ2-5; 11 nucleotides agree with TRBD1. The germline V gene has CDR1 SQVTM and CDR2 ANQGSEA. The CDR3 loop spans 13 amino acids. The CDR3 nucleotides read TGCAGCGTCGAAGGGACAGGGGGGGAGACCCAGTACTCC. Translation gives CSVEGTGGETQYS.

The count of this clonotype is one. A much larger clone differs from this one at a single base, so this may be a read error. The chain combines TRBV6-1 with TRBJ2-3; D possibly corresponds to TRBD2 (6 bases). Germline V gene sequence: CDR1 MNHNS, CDR2 SASEGT. CDR3 length: 15 amino acids. The CDR3 loop reads CASSDSGTFTDTRHF. The CDR3 DNA reads TGTGCCAGCAGTGACTCCGGGACTTTCACAGATACGCGGCATTTT.

This clonotype was found many times. The rearrangement links TRBV7-8 to TRBJ2-1; 11 bases fit TRBD1. J lost 0 bases, V lost 4 bases, and 5 bases had no gene match. The germline V gene encodes CDR1 SGHVS and CDR2 FQNEAQ. The CDR3 contains 17 residues. The CDR3 region is CASSSLGTGGSYNEQFF. CDR3 nucleotide sequence: TGTGCCAGCAGCTCCCTTGGGACAGGGGGCTCCTACAATGAGCAGTTCTTC.

A remark on this clonotype: This may arise from a read error, as a much more abundant clone is one base away. The chain combines TRBV29-1 with TRBJ2-3, with 7 bases aligning to TRBD2. V lost 6 bases to trimming and J lost 1 base; unmatched junction nucleotides: 7. CDR1 is SQVTM and CDR2 is ANQGSEA in the germline V gene. This CDR3 spans 14 amino acids. CDR3 nucleotide sequence: TGCAGCGTCGGGGCGGGAGCCGGCACAGATACGCAGTATTTT. This translates into CSVGAGAGTDTQYF.

The rearrangement joins TRBV6-2 or TRBV6-3 to TRBJ2-7; D may be TRBD1 or TRBD2 (5 bases each). Per germline, CDR1 MNHEY and CDR2 SVGEGT. V was shortened by 7 bases and J by 6 bases, with 19 bases between the two germline ends. CDR3 size: 14 residues. DNA for the CDR3: TGTGCCAGCACCCCACGCGGACTCAGGGCCGAGCAGTACTTC. Its translation: CASTPRGLRAEQYF.

Concerning this clonotype: Sequence at one end of the junction differs from germline and may be a read error. This chain joins TRBV4-1 and TRBJ2-5; TRBD2 is a possible D gene (5 bases). This CDR3 contains 18 residues. In germline, CDR1 is MGHRA, CDR2 YSYEKL. The CDR3 loop reads CASSSSGGPASDQESQYF. CDR3 sequence (DNA): TGCGCCAGCAGCTCTTCAGGAGGCCCCGCTAGTGACCAAGAGAGCCAGTACTTC.

Of note for this clonotype: This may stem from a read error, because a much larger clone lies one nucleotide away. This sequence joins TRBV4-2 and TRBJ2-1; 7 nucleotides agree with TRBD2. This CDR3 spans 16 amino acids. Looked up from germline, CDR1 is LGHNA and CDR2 is YNFKEQ. The chain's CDR3 is CASSQLSGLSYNEQSF. CDR3 sequence (DNA): TGTGCCAGCAGCCAACTTAGCGGGCTCTCCTACAATGAGCAGTCCTTC.

This clonotype was detected many times. The V and J genes are TRBV30 and TRBJ1-1, with D maybe TRBD1 (5 bases). Germline-derived CDR1 and CDR2 are GTSNPN and SVGIG (reference sequence). The CDR3 extends over 13 amino acids. V lost 2 bases to trimming and J lost 4 bases, with 11 bases between them. The CDR3 coding sequence is TGTGCCTGGAGTATCCAGGGCGGCACTGAAGCTTTCTTT. Translated: CAWSIQGGTEAFF.

There are a few counts of this clonotype. The junction differs from germline at one of its ends, possibly a read error. The V and J genes are TRBV12-3 or TRBV12-4 and TRBJ2-1; D unresolved. The CDR3 spans 14 residues. In DNA form, the CDR3 reads TGTGTCAGCAAGGAGATGAGCTCCTACAATGAGCAGTTCTTC. As protein: CVSKEMSSYNEQFF.

Concerning this clonotype itself: A much larger clone differs from this one at a single base, so this may be a read error. No conserved phenylalanine or tryptophan is present at the end of the CDR3, so a read error is the likely explanation. The V and J genes are TRBV7-9 and TRBJ2-5; D not resolved. The CDR3 is 13 residues long. Trimming removed 5 bases from V and 8 bases from J, with 15 bases in between. Germline-derived CDR1 and CDR2 are SEHNR and FQNEAQ (reference sequence). CDR3 residues: CASSMDRAGTQYV. CDR3 DNA sequence: TGTGCCAGCAGCATGGACCGGGCCGGCACCCAGTACGTC.

With regard to this clonotype: At one boundary the junction diverges from the germline segment, which might be a read error. V gene TRBV4-2 combines with J gene TRBJ2-7, with D uncertain. The CDR3 spans 16 residues. The germline V gene encodes CDR1 LGHNA and CDR2 YNFKEQ. In DNA, the CDR3 is TGTGCTAGCAGCCAAGGAACGCACTCAAAAGGCTACGAGCAGTACTTC. This sequence encodes CASSQGTHSKGYEQYF.

About this clonotype itself: A read error may produce the germline difference seen at one junction end. The chain employs TRBV6-1 and TRBJ1-2; D is perhaps TRBD1 (5 bases). The germline V gene has CDR1 MNHNS and CDR2 SASEGT. This CDR3 has 15 residues. This chain's CDR3 is CASSLTETSNYGYTF. The DNA of the CDR3 is TGTGCTAGCAGCTTGACAGAGACATCTAACTATGGCTACACCTTC.

Comment on this clonotype: Given a much more abundant clone one base away, this may be a read error. The chain joins TRBV14 to TRBJ2-6; D is uncertain. The V gene's germline CDR1 is SGHDN and CDR2 FVKESK. This CDR3 is 15 amino acids long. The CDR3 DNA sequence: TGTGACAGCAGCCAAGGCGCAACTGGGGCCAACGTCCTGACTTTC. Protein product: CDSSQGATGANVLTF.

This chain links TRBV6-2 or TRBV6-3 with TRBJ2-5; D tentatively reads TRBD1 or TRBD2 (5 bases each). With 6 bases removed from V and 0 bases from J, the gap between germline ends came to 23 bases. Germline-derived CDR1 and CDR2 are MNHEY and SVGEGT. CDR3 length: 18 residues. CDR3 DNA sequence: TGTGCCAGCAGCTCCCACTCTCGGGACCTCCTGTACCAAGAGACCCAGTACTTC. Encoded protein: CASSSHSRDLLYQETQYF.

The V and J genes are TRBV6-1 and TRBJ1-4, with D hard to call. The V gene's germline CDR1 is MNHNS and CDR2 SASEGT. The CDR3 covers 16 residues. V was clipped by 10 bases and J by 4 bases, with 22 bases between them. Written as DNA, the CDR3 is TGTGCCATCAAAGTCGGCTCCCCTGCAATTAATGAAAAACTGTTTTTT. Its translation: CAIKVGSPAINEKLFF.

With regard to this clonotype: The junction does not match germline at one end; this may be a read error. V gene TRBV12-3 or TRBV12-4 combines with J gene TRBJ2-1; 7 bases match TRBD2. The CDR3 has 16 amino acids. CDR3 in amino acids: CDSSLGGGSKVGEQFF. In DNA form, the CDR3 reads TGTGACAGCAGTTTAGGTGGCGGGAGTAAGGTGGGTGAGCAGTTCTTC.

This chain links TRBV29-1 with TRBJ2-2, with D possibly matching TRBD2 (6 bases). The CDR3 length is 14 residues. The germline CDR1 and CDR2 sequences are SQVTM and ANQGSEA. The CDR3 nucleotides are TGCAGTGTTCCATGTAGCGGAGGGACCGGGGAGCTGTTTTTT. It encodes CSVPCSGGTGELFF.

A remark on this clonotype: One junction end does not reproduce the germline sequence, and a read error may be involved. This chain uses TRBV10-2 with TRBJ2-3, with 9 bases identical to TRBD2. The germline gives CDR1 WSHSY, CDR2 SAAADI. The CDR3 contains 17 residues. In DNA form, the CDR3 reads TGTGCCAGCAGTGAGTTACAGGGACTAGCTAACACAGATACGCAGTATTTT. It specifies CASSELQGLANTDTQYF.

Regarding this clonotype: Relative to the germline gene, one junction end is altered; a read error may explain this. The chain has TRBV4-2 and TRBJ2-7; perhaps D is TRBD1 or TRBD2 (5 bases each). The CDR3 runs to 14 residues. Germline CDR1 is LGHNA and CDR2 is YNFKEQ. CDR3 in amino acids: CASSQGQGDYDQYF. CDR3 DNA: TGTGCCAGCAGCCAAGGGCAGGGTGACTACGACCAGTACTTC.

A note on this clonotype: A read error may explain this, as a much larger clone is one base away. This chain joins TRBV6-5 and TRBJ2-1; D assignment may be TRBD1 or TRBD2 (5 bases each). The germline V gene has CDR1 MNHEY and CDR2 SVGAGI. The length of the CDR3 is 16 residues. The CDR3 sequence is CASCYSWDGSYNEQFF. Here the CDR3 DNA reads TGTGCCAGCTGTTACTCCTGGGACGGGTCCTACAATGAGCAGTTCTTC.

Only one count was recorded for this clonotype. Germline is not matched at one junction end, which may reflect a read error. The chain combines TRBV11-2 with TRBJ2-3; a weak D match, TRBD1 (5 bases). The J call may be faulty, since TRBJ1-5 better matches the DNA end. Germline CDR1 is SGHAT and CDR2 is FQNNGV. The CDR3 consists of 15 residues. The CDR3 DNA reads as TGCGCAAGCAGCACCGGGACTAGCGGCACAGATACGCAGCATTTT. Amino acids: CASSTGTSGTDTQHF.

In this sample, this clonotype turned up many times. This chain connects TRBV5-5 to TRBJ2-5; D remains unclear. Trimming pared 0 bases from V and 4 bases from J, leaving 4 bases between. CDR1 is SGHKS and CDR2 is YYEKEE in the germline V gene (reference sequence). This CDR3 comprises 12 residues. DNA of the CDR3: TGTGCCAGCAGCTTGGTTACAGAGACCCAGTACTTC. This codes for CASSLVTETQYF. The full variable domain, rest sourced from reference TRBV5-5 and TRBJ2-5, is DAGVTQSPTHLIKTRGQQVTLRCSPISGHKSVSWYQQVLGQGPQFIFQYYEKEERGRGNFPDRFSARQFPNYSSELNVNALLLGDSALYLCASSLVTETQYFGPGTRLLVL.

Points on this clonotype: At one boundary the junction diverges from the germline segment, which might be a read error. The V gene is TRBV6-1, the J gene TRBJ2-7; the D gene is possibly TRBD2 (5 bases). Germline CDR1 MNHNS, CDR2 SASEGT. This CDR3 region has 14 residues. CDR3 DNA sequence: TGTGCCATCAGTGAAGCGGCAGACGGCTACAAACAGTACTTC. Translating it yields CAISEAADGYKQYF.

This clonotype was observed many times. This chain links TRBV5-4 with TRBJ2-5; 7 bases fit TRBD1. CDR1 SGHNT and CDR2 YYREEE come from the germline V gene (reference sequence). This CDR3 region has 15 residues. V lost 7 bases to trimming and J lost 2 bases; unmatched junction nucleotides: 11. CDR3 in amino acids: CASAPGTDLQETQYF. The CDR3 DNA is TGTGCCAGCGCGCCTGGGACAGACCTTCAAGAGACCCAGTACTTC.

Comment on this clonotype: One junction end does not reproduce the germline sequence, and a read error may be involved. The chain uses TRBV6-5 and TRBJ2-7; no clear D gene. Germline CDR1 reads MNHEY; CDR2 reads SVGAGI. CDR3 length: 15 amino acids. CDR3 sequence reads: CASSCSGRNSYEQYF. CDR3 in DNA: TGTGCCAGTAGTTGCTCCGGCAGAAACTCTTACGAGCAGTACTTC.

As concerns this clonotype: The junction and the germline gene differ at one end; a read error may be behind it. This chain joins TRBV20-1 and TRBJ2-2; 8 bases agree with TRBD1. Germline V gives CDR1 DFQATT, CDR2 SNEGSKA (reference sequence). The CDR3 is 15 amino acids. The CDR3 DNA reads TGCAGTGCTTCCACGCAGGGGGCGAACACCGAGGAGCTGTTTTTT. Translating gives CSASTQGANTEELFF.

A remark on this clonotype: An end of the junction differs from the germline gene, which may be a read error. The chain joins TRBV14 to TRBJ1-1; D gene uncertain. In germline, CDR1 is SGHDN, CDR2 FVKESK. This CDR3 region has 14 residues. This CDR3 reads CASSQPGIGTETFF. The DNA of the CDR3 is TGTGCCAGCAGCCAACCGGGAATCGGCACTGAAACTTTCTTT.

To note about this clonotype: One end of the junction varies from germline; a read error may be responsible. The chain recombines TRBV7-9 with TRBJ1-1; no reliable D call. The CDR3 consists of 14 residues. Germline V gene lookup returns CDR1 SEHNR and CDR2 FQNEAQ (reference sequence). The CDR3: CTSSPSPDGTEAFF. The DNA of the CDR3 is TGTACCAGCAGCCCTAGCCCCGATGGCACTGAAGCTTTCTTT.